The 16 T cell receptor beta chains presented below share a single source sample, sequenced in a study of blood T cell repertoires in COVID-19. Measured with immunoSEQ multiplex PCR; TCRdb has only the in-frame clones, and not every one. The table lists about 270,000 clones, about 80% of them singletons, with roughly 10% in the top ten. Sequenced sample: peripheral blood. All receptors come from a woman between 50 and 59 years old who had recovered from COVID-19.

This clone was found a few times. The chain joins TRBV4-3 to TRBJ2-7, with 7 bases lining up with TRBD1. The CDR3 length is 15 residues. Germline-derived CDR1 and CDR2 are LGHNA and YSLEER. The trim removed 6 bases at V and 0 bases at J, leaving 8 bases unmatched. The CDR3 spells CASRKWTGFSYEQYF. The CDR3 coding sequence is TGCGCCAGCAGAAAGTGGACAGGCTTCTCCTACGAGCAGTACTTC.

The V and J genes are TRBV4-3 and TRBJ2-7; 8 nucleotides align to TRBD2. Per germline, CDR1 LGHNA and CDR2 YSLEER. V lost 4 bases and J lost 5; bases outside the gene matches: 13. The CDR3 is made up of 16 amino acids. The CDR3 DNA reads TGCGCCAGCAGCCGGGGGGAGCGGGGGAAACGGGACGAGCAGTACTTC. This codes for CASSRGERGKRDEQYF.

The chain uses TRBV6-5 and TRBJ2-6; the D is unclear. Germline lookup yields CDR1 MNHEY and CDR2 SVGAGI. V shed 4 bases and J shed 2 bases, with 9 bases lying between them. This CDR3 contains 15 residues. This CDR3 reads CASSFAPPGANVLTF. The CDR3 nucleotides read TGTGCCAGCAGTTTCGCGCCCCCTGGGGCCAACGTCCTGACTTTC.

This sequence joins TRBV2 and TRBJ2-3; possible D gene TRBD2, 6 bases. The V and J ends lost 5 bases and 11 bases respectively, with 17 bases between them. There are 13 residues in the CDR3. The germline CDR1 and CDR2 sequences are SNHLY and FYNNEI. Written as DNA, the CDR3 is TGTGCCAGCAGTCGATTGACAGTGGAGGGGCAGTATTTT. Encoded protein: CASSRLTVEGQYF.

The J gene is TRBJ2-3, the V gene TRBV5-4; TRBD2 matches 11 bases. Germline V gene sequence: CDR1 SGHNT, CDR2 YYREEE (reference sequence). Trimming took 1 base from V and 0 from J; bases not matched to a gene: 4. This CDR3 has 17 amino acids. The CDR3 loop reads CASSLRLAGGSTDTQYF. The DNA of the CDR3 is TGTGCCAGCAGCTTGCGGCTAGCGGGGGGTAGCACAGATACGCAGTATTTT.

The rearrangement uses TRBV24-1 and TRBJ2-6; unclear D gene. Trimming removed 5 bases at V and 6 bases at J, with 7 bases between. The CDR3 has 13 amino acids. The germline V gene has CDR1 KGHDR and CDR2 SFDVKD. The CDR3 sequence: CATSGEKANVLTF. The CDR3 DNA sequence: TGTGCCACCAGTGGTGAGAAGGCCAACGTCCTGACTTTC.

The chain has TRBV27 and TRBJ2-1; 7 bases agree with TRBD1. The CDR3 extends over 16 amino acids. V was pared by 5 bases and J by 1 base, with 8 bases of the junction left unmatched. CDR1 and CDR2 (germline): MNHEY, SMNVEV (reference sequence). The CDR3 region is CASSQRGGSSYNEQFF. CDR3 coding DNA: TGTGCCAGCAGTCAACGAGGGGGCTCGTCCTACAATGAGCAGTTCTTC.

The genes are TRBV27 and TRBJ2-5, with 8 bases matching TRBD1. Germline V CDR1 and CDR2: MNHEY, SMNVEV (reference sequence). V was clipped by 6 bases and J by 4 bases; unmatched bases: 7. This CDR3 region has 14 residues. CDR3 bases: TGTGCCAGCAGCCCAGGACAGGGATCAGAGACCCAGTACTTC. Translated, it gives CASSPGQGSETQYF.

The J gene is TRBJ1-1, the V gene TRBV3-1 (or the pseudogene TRBV3-2), with 7 nucleotides matching TRBD1. The CDR3 contains 16 residues. Germline V gives CDR1 LGHDT, CDR2 YNNKEL (reference sequence). With V trimmed by 3 bases and J by 4 bases, 11 bases remained unmatched. CDR3 loop: CASSHKPTGLGTEAFF. The CDR3, as DNA: TGTGCCAGCAGCCACAAGCCGACAGGGCTGGGCACTGAAGCTTTCTTT.

The V gene is TRBV19, the J gene TRBJ2-3; 8 bases are a match to TRBD2. Germline CDR1 is LNHDA and CDR2 is SQIVND (reference sequence). V lost 3 bases to trimming and J lost 2 bases; unmatched junction nucleotides: 13. This CDR3 contains 18 residues. The CDR3 nucleotides are TGTGCCAGTAGTATTGGACCATCGAGCGGGAGTATCACAGATACGCAGTATTTT. This codes for CASSIGPSSGSITDTQYF.

The gene calls are TRBV6-4 and TRBJ2-1; D not certain. The CDR3 contains 14 residues. CDR1 and CDR2 from the germline V gene are MRHNA and SNTAGT. The V end was cut by 0 bases, the J end by 3 bases, with 6 bases between. The DNA for the CDR3 is TGTGCCAGCAGTGACTCGTCAGTCTACAATGAGCAGTTCTTC. Protein product: CASSDSSVYNEQFF.

The V gene is TRBV7-9, the J gene TRBJ2-3, with 9 bases matching TRBD2. This CDR3 comprises 16 residues. Trimming cost V 7 bases and J 3 bases; bases outside gene matches: 11. Germline assignment: CDR1 SEHNR and CDR2 FQNEAQ (reference sequence). CDR3 sequence: CASIQEASGGTDTQYF. In nucleotides, the CDR3 is TGTGCCAGCATACAAGAAGCGAGCGGGGGGACAGATACGCAGTATTTT. The full variable domain, completed using reference TRBV7-9 and TRBJ2-3, is DTGVSQNPRHKITKRGQNVTFRCDPISEHNRLYWYRQTLGQGPEFLTYFQNEAQLEKSRLLSDRFSAERPKGSFSTLEIQRTEQGDSAMYLCASIQEASGGTDTQYFGPGTRLTVL.

The V gene is TRBV6-4, the J gene TRBJ1-2, with TRBD1 as a possible D gene (5 bases). CDR3 length: 13 residues. The V and J ends lost 4 bases and 5 bases respectively, with 11 bases between them. Germline assignment: CDR1 MRHNA and CDR2 SNTAGT. CDR3 DNA sequence: TGTGCCAGCAGTGCCGAACCAGGGTATGGCTACACCTTC. This translates into CASSAEPGYGYTF.

The chain is built from TRBV27 and TRBJ1-5; D might be TRBD1 (6 bases). Germline-derived CDR1 and CDR2 are MNHEY and SMNVEV (reference sequence). V was clipped by 0 bases and J by 4 bases, with 10 bases between them. The CDR3 consists of 15 residues. The DNA of the CDR3 is TGTGCCAGCAGTTTATCAGGGAGGGGGAATCAGCCCCAGCATTTT. Translation gives CASSLSGRGNQPQHF.

This chain joins TRBV15 and TRBJ2-1; 15 bases map to TRBD2. The germline CDR1 and CDR2 sequences are LNHNV and YYDKDF (reference sequence). Trimming at V came to 1 base and at J to 12 bases, leaving 7 bases not matched to a gene. This CDR3 comprises 16 residues. CDR3 bases: TGTGCCACCAGCAGAGGTCCGGGACTAGCGGGAGGTGGGCAGTTCTTC. Translated, it gives CATSRGPGLAGGGQFF. The full variable domain, rest sourced from reference TRBV15 and TRBJ2-1, is DAMVIQNPRYQVTQFGKPVTLSCSQTLNHNVMYWYQQKSSQAPKLLFHYYDKDFNNEADTPDNFQSRRPNTSFCFLDIRSPGLGDTAMYLCATSRGPGLAGGGQFFGPGTRLTVL.

This rearrangement joins TRBV3-1 (or the pseudogene TRBV3-2) to TRBJ1-6; D ambiguous. V gave up 0 bases and J gave up 9 bases, with 6 bases separating them. The CDR3 has 13 residues. Germline-derived CDR1 and CDR2 are LGHDT and YNNKEL (reference sequence). The CDR3 loop reads CASSQESISPLHF. Here the CDR3 DNA reads TGTGCCAGCAGCCAAGAGAGCATTTCACCCCTCCACTTT.